The 26 T cell receptor beta chains below all came from one sample that was sequenced in a study of patients and donors after allogeneic stem cell transplantation. Each CDR3 protein is one row after TCRdb ran MiXCR on the RT-PCR reads. The sample carries hundreds of thousands of distinct CDR3 sequences, 16% recorded once. Material: blood, either unsorted or a sorted T cell fraction (not recorded which). Every receptor here comes from a human donor who was either an allogeneic HSCT recipient or a stem cell or donor lymphocyte infusion donor (not recorded which). It is not recorded whose cells these are; they may come from a transplant donor.

The genes are TRBV18 and TRBJ2-7; 10 bases align to TRBD1. The length of the CDR3 is 15 residues. Per germline, CDR1 KGHSH and CDR2 LQKENI. Trimming cost V 6 bases and J 7 bases; bases outside gene matches: 12. This CDR3 is CASSPGQGTFGEQYF. The CDR3 DNA is TGTGCCAGCTCGCCGGGACAGGGGACTTTCGGGGAGCAGTACTTC. The full variable domain, its missing parts supplied by reference TRBV18 and TRBJ2-7, is NAGVMQNPRHLVRRRGQEARLRCSPMKGHSHVYWYRQLPEEGLKFMVYLQKENIIDESGMPKERFSAEFPKEGPSILRIQQVVRGDSAAYFCASSPGQGTFGEQYFGPGTRLTVT.

In its sample, this clonotype was seen many times. CDR3 DNA: TGCGCCAGCAGCCAAGACCACGGACAGGTGTATGGCTACACCTTC. Its protein product is CASSQDHGQVYGYTF. The chain combines TRBV4-3 with TRBJ1-2; TRBD1 matches 7 bases. Germline values: CDR1 LGHNA, CDR2 YSLEER. The CDR3 has 15 amino acids. V was clipped by 0 bases and J by 5 bases; unmatched bases: 6.

The V gene is TRBV20-1, the J gene TRBJ2-2; 8 positions agree with TRBD1. Germline CDR1 reads DFQATT; CDR2 reads SNEGSKA (reference sequence). The CDR3 spans 14 residues. Unmatched junction bases numbered 11, after V lost 4 bases and J lost 10 bases. Here the CDR3 reads CSATRDRPGEELFF. CDR3 DNA: TGCAGTGCTACCCGGGACAGGCCCGGGGAGGAGCTGTTTTTT.

This chain connects TRBV6-2 or TRBV6-3 to TRBJ2-2, with a tentative D call TRBD1 (5 bases). The V gene lost 7 bases and the J gene lost 5 bases, with 11 bases spanning the gap. Germline values: CDR1 MNHEY, CDR2 SVGEGT. This CDR3 region has 13 residues. CDR3 sequence reads: CASNRGKTGELFF. The CDR3 region has the DNA TGTGCCAGCAATAGGGGAAAAACCGGGGAGCTGTTTTTT.

This clonotype showed up just a few times. This chain uses TRBV30 with TRBJ1-1; D gene ambiguous. CDR3 length: 13 amino acids. Germline values: CDR1 GTSNPN, CDR2 SVGIG (reference sequence). V dropped 0 bases and J dropped 3 bases, with 8 bases sitting between them. CDR3 region: CAWSVRKDTEAFF. The CDR3 DNA sequence: TGTGCCTGGAGTGTGCGGAAGGACACTGAAGCTTTCTTT.

A few counts support this clonotype. The chain combines TRBV9 with TRBJ1-2; D gene unclear. CDR3 length equals 14 residues. Germline values: CDR1 SGDLS, CDR2 YYNGEE. V lost 3 bases and J lost 7, with 16 bases in between. Here the CDR3 reads CASSGPDGFLGYTF. The DNA for the CDR3 is TGTGCCAGCAGCGGACCGGATGGGTTTCTTGGCTACACCTTC.

This clonotype showed up just a few times. The CDR3 region has the DNA TGCGCCAGCAGCTCGGAGGCGGGGGTCCTCTCCTACGAGCAGTACTTC. Translated: CASSSEAGVLSYEQYF. The V gene is TRBV4-3, the J gene TRBJ2-7; TRBD2 matches at 7 bases. The junction had 10 bases not matched to a gene; V was cut back by 5 bases and J by 0 bases. Germline loops: CDR1 LGHNA, CDR2 YSLEER. The length of the CDR3 is 16 residues.

This clonotype showed up just a few times. The gene calls are TRBV7-6 and TRBJ2-1; 7 bases map to TRBD1. Germline values: CDR1 SGHVS, CDR2 FNYEAQ. V lost 4 bases, J lost 5 bases, and 2 bases stayed unmatched. CDR3 length: 13 amino acids. This CDR3 is CASSSRGHNEQFF. The CDR3 nucleotides read TGTGCCAGCAGCTCGAGGGGGCACAATGAGCAGTTCTTC.

The J gene is TRBJ2-1, the V gene TRBV2, with D tentatively TRBD2 (5 bases). The CDR3 spans 15 residues. The V end was cut by 5 bases, the J end by 6 bases, with 17 bases between. In germline, CDR1 is SNHLY, CDR2 FYNNEI. The CDR3 here is CASSRAWAGSNEQFF. DNA of the CDR3: TGTGCCAGCAGTCGAGCCTGGGCGGGCAGCAATGAGCAGTTCTTC. The complete variable domain, with remaining parts taken from reference TRBV2 and TRBJ2-1, reads EPEVTQTPSHQVTQMGQEVILRCVPISNHLYFYWYRQILGQKVEFLVSFYNNEISEKSEIFDDQFSVERPDGSNFTLKIRSTKLEDSAMYFCASSRAWAGSNEQFFGPGTRLTVL.

This clonotype has just a few counts. The chain employs TRBV9 and TRBJ2-2, with D possibly TRBD2 on 5 matching bases. Germline lookup yields CDR1 SGDLS and CDR2 YYNGEE. V dropped 2 bases and J dropped 5 bases, with 16 bases sitting between them. The CDR3 totals 16 residues. This chain's CDR3 is CASSVFRLARTGELFF. The CDR3 region has the DNA TGTGCCAGCAGCGTGTTCAGGCTAGCCCGTACCGGGGAGCTGTTTTTT.

This clonotype was detected only a few times. V gene TRBV6-1 combines with J gene TRBJ2-3, with 10 positions matching TRBD1. The CDR3 sequence is 14 residues long. The trim removed 6 bases at V and 4 bases at J, leaving 4 bases unmatched. From germline, CDR1 is MNHNS and CDR2 SASEGT. CDR3 DNA sequence: TGTGCCAGCAGGCGGACAGGGGGTCCAGATACGCAGTATTTT. Its protein product is CASRRTGGPDTQYF.

This clonotype showed up just a few times. The V call is TRBV9, the J call TRBJ2-3, with D possibly matching TRBD2 (5 bases). The CDR3 spans 14 residues. With 0 bases removed from V and 5 bases from J, the gap between germline ends came to 10 bases. Germline lookup yields CDR1 SGDLS and CDR2 YYNGEE. CDR3 region: CASSVGFEGDTQYF. The DNA of the CDR3 is TGTGCCAGCAGCGTAGGATTCGAGGGAGATACGCAGTATTTT.

This clonotype was seen a few times. This sequence joins TRBV20-1 and TRBJ2-1; no clear D. This CDR3 has 13 residues. The V gene lost 3 bases and the J gene lost 6 bases, with 12 bases spanning the gap. CDR1 is DFQATT and CDR2 is SNEGSKA in the germline V gene (reference sequence). The CDR3 protein is CSASVVAPNEQFF. The DNA for the CDR3 is TGCAGTGCTAGCGTCGTAGCCCCCAATGAGCAGTTCTTC.

The chain joins TRBV5-1 to TRBJ2-3; 14 bases are a match to TRBD2. This CDR3 region has 16 residues. Unmatched junction bases numbered 2, after V lost 2 bases and J lost 3 bases. Per the germline V gene, CDR1 is SGHRS and CDR2 is YFSETQ. In nucleotides, the CDR3 is TGCGCCAGCAGCTTCGGGACTAGCGGGGGTACAGATACGCAGTATTTT. This encodes CASSFGTSGGTDTQYF.

This clonotype was found many times. V is TRBV4-1 and J is TRBJ2-1; 9 positions agree with TRBD2. This CDR3 has 17 residues. CDR1 is MGHRA, CDR2 YSYEKL, per germline. Losses at the gene ends were 6 bases for V and 3 bases for J; bases not matched to a gene: 12. CDR3 amino acids: CASRKGSGGTLYNEQFF. In nucleotides, the CDR3 is TGCGCCAGCAGGAAGGGTAGCGGGGGCACTCTCTACAATGAGCAGTTCTTC.

The chain links TRBV20-1 to TRBJ1-6; 7 bases align to TRBD1. Germline assignment: CDR1 DFQATT and CDR2 SNEGSKA (reference sequence). This CDR3 is 15 amino acids long. V trimming: 1 base; J trimming: 9 bases; junction bases outside the gene matches: 9. The chain's CDR3 is CSARGGDRKVSPLHF. The CDR3 DNA sequence: TGCAGTGCTAGAGGGGGGGACAGAAAAGTTTCACCCCTCCACTTT.

The genes are TRBV3-1 and TRBJ1-2; D remains ambiguous. The length of the CDR3 is 15 residues. The germline V gene has CDR1 LGHDT and CDR2 YNNKEL (reference sequence). Trimming cost V 0 bases and J 2 bases, with 10 bases left between them. This CDR3 reads CASSQDEIQNYGYTF. CDR3 DNA: TGTGCCAGCAGCCAAGACGAGATCCAAAACTATGGCTACACCTTC.

This clonotype was seen a few times. The chain uses TRBV9 and TRBJ2-3; D not certain. CDR3 length: 16 residues. V lost 0 bases and J lost 4, with 15 bases in between. Germline V gene lookup returns CDR1 SGDLS and CDR2 YYNGEE. The CDR3 nucleotides read TGTGCCAGCAGCGTAGATCCACGACCTCCCCCAGATACGCAGTATTTT. Amino acids: CASSVDPRPPPDTQYF. The complete variable domain, with remaining parts taken from reference TRBV9 and TRBJ2-3, reads DSGVTQTPKHLITATGQRVTLRCSPRSGDLSVYWYQQSLDQGLQFLIQYYNGEERAKGNILERFSAQQFPDLHSELNLSSLELGDSALYFCASSVDPRPPPDTQYFGPGTRLTVL.

The V gene is TRBV6-6, the J gene TRBJ2-1, with 8 bases that match TRBD2. Germline assignment: CDR1 MNHNY and CDR2 SVGAGI (reference sequence). J gave up 4 bases and V 8 bases, and 4 bases lay outside the gene matches. This CDR3 has 13 residues. The CDR3 reads CASLGGAYNEQFF. The DNA of the CDR3 is TGTGCCAGCCTCGGGGGGGCGTACAATGAGCAGTTCTTC.

This chain links TRBV5-1 with TRBJ2-7, with 7 bases fitting TRBD1. Looked up from germline, CDR1 is SGHRS and CDR2 is YFSETQ. The CDR3 runs 15 residues. Trimming cost V 0 bases and J 1 base; bases outside gene matches: 4. Here the CDR3 reads CASSLGGTDSYEQYF. The CDR3 DNA reads TGCGCCAGCAGCTTGGGGGGGACAGATTCCTACGAGCAGTACTTC.

In this sample, this clonotype turned up a few times. The rearrangement uses TRBV7-2 and TRBJ2-7, with D unclear. CDR1 and CDR2 (germline): SGHTA, FQGNSA. The V end was cut by 3 bases, the J end by 6 bases, with 15 bases between. This CDR3 is built from 14 residues. The chain's CDR3 is CASSFRTQGSEQYF. CDR3 bases: TGTGCCAGCAGCTTTCGGACCCAAGGTTCCGAGCAGTACTTC.

This clonotype was seen a few times. V gene TRBV20-1 combines with J gene TRBJ1-6, with 7 bases that match TRBD1. Losses at the gene ends were 6 bases for V and 10 bases for J; bases not matched to a gene: 9. Germline V gene lookup returns CDR1 DFQATT and CDR2 SNEGSKA (reference sequence). This CDR3 region has 13 residues. The CDR3 region is CSALQTGQSPLHF. Written as DNA, the CDR3 is TGCAGTGCCCTTCAGACAGGGCAATCACCCCTCCACTTT.

This clonotype has only a few counts. This chain joins TRBV28 and TRBJ1-5; D uncertain. Per germline, CDR1 MDHEN and CDR2 SYDVKM. Between the trimmed V and J ends, which lost 1 base and 1 base, there was a span of 5 bases. The length of the CDR3 is 14 residues. This CDR3 is CASSLLPSNQPQHF. CDR3 nucleotide sequence: TGTGCCAGCAGTTTATTACCCAGCAATCAGCCCCAGCATTTT.

In this sample, this clonotype turned up a few times. The rearrangement uses TRBV30 and TRBJ1-2, with TRBD1 as a possible D gene (5 bases). Per germline, CDR1 GTSNPN and CDR2 SVGIG (reference sequence). The CDR3 loop spans 12 amino acids. V lost 3 bases to trimming and J lost 4 bases, with 9 bases between them. CDR3 nucleotide sequence: TGTGCCTGGAGCCCGGGACCCTATGGCTACACCTTC. Its translation: CAWSPGPYGYTF.

V usage is TRBV7-8 and J usage is TRBJ2-7; D is perhaps TRBD2 (5 bases). Germline V lookup: CDR1 SGHVS, CDR2 FQNEAQ. The CDR3 sequence is 15 residues long. Trimming took 5 bases from V and 1 from J, leaving 15 bases between them. The DNA for the CDR3 is TGTGCCAGCAGCCCCGGGGAGCGCTCTTCCTACGAGCAGTACTTC. This translates into CASSPGERSSYEQYF.

This clonotype was seen a handful of times. The gene calls are TRBV24-1 and TRBJ2-1, with TRBD1 matching over 8 bases. The CDR3 consists of 15 residues. The germline gives CDR1 KGHDR, CDR2 SFDVKD. The J segment lost 5 bases and the V segment lost 10 bases, leaving 12 bases of the junction unmatched. CDR3 amino acids: CATFTRDRYHNEQFF. The DNA of the CDR3 is TGTGCCACTTTTACCCGGGACAGGTATCACAATGAGCAGTTCTTC.